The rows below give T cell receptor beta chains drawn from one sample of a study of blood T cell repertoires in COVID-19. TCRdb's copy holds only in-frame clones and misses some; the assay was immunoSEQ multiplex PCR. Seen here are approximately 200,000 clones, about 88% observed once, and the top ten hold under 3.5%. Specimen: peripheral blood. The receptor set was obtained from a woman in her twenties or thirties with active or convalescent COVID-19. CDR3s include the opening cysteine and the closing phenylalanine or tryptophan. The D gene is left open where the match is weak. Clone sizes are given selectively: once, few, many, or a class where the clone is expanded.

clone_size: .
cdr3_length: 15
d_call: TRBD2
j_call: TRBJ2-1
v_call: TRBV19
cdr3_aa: CASSIEAGSYNEQFF
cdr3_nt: TGTGCCAGTAGTATAGAAGCGGGGTCCTACAATGAGCAGTTCTTC

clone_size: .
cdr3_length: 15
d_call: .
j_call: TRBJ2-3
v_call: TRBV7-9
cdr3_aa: CASSFGVGTTDTQYF
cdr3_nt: TGTGCCAGCAGCTTCGGTGTGGGCACGACAGATACGCAGTATTTT

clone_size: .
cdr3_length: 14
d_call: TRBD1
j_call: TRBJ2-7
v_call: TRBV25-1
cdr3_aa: CASSVPGQGYEQYF
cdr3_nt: TGTGCCAGCTCAGTCCCGGGACAGGGGTACGAGCAGTACTTC

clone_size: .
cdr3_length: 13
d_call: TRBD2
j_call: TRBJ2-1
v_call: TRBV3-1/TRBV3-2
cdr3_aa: CASVSGGKFEQFF
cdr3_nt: TGTGCCAGCGTGAGCGGGGGGAAGTTTGAGCAGTTCTTC

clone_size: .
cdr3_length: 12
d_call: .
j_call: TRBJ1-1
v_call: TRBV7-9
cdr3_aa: CASSLGQAEAFF
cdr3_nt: TGTGCCAGCAGCTTAGGACAGGCTGAAGCTTTCTTT

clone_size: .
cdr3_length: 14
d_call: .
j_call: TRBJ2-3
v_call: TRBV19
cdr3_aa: CASSNLGSKDTQYF
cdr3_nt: TGTGCCAGTAGTAACCTAGGGAGTAAGGATACGCAGTATTTT

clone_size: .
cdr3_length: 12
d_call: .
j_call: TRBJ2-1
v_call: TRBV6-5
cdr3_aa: CASSRTSYEQFF
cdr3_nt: TGTGCCAGCAGCCGCACTAGCTATGAGCAGTTCTTC

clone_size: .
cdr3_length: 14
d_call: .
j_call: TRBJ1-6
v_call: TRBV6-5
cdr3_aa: CASSYTNRISPLHF
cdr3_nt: TGTGCCAGCAGTTATACCAACAGGATTTCACCCCTCCACTTT

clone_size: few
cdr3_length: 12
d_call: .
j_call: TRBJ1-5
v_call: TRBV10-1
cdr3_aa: CASSESVQPQHF
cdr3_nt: TGCGCCAGCAGTGAGAGCGTCCAGCCCCAGCATTTT

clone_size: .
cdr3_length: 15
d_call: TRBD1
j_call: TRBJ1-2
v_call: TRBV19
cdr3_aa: CASSIFGTDNYGYTF
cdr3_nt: TGTGCCAGTAGTATTTTTGGGACAGACAACTATGGCTACACCTTC

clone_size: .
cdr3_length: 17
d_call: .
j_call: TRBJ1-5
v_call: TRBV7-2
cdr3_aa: CASSFPPGGVGNQPQHF
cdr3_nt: TGTGCCAGCAGCTTTCCACCGGGGGGGGTCGGCAATCAGCCCCAGCATTTT

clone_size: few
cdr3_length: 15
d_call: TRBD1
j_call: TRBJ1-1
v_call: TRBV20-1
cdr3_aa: CSASARGTGGTEAFF
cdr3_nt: TGCAGTGCTAGTGCTAGAGGAACAGGGGGCACTGAAGCTTTCTTT

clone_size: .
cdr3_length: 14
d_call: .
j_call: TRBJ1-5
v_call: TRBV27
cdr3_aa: CASSLHGSNQPQHF
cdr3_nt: TGTGCCAGCAGTTTACACGGTAGCAATCAGCCCCAGCATTTT

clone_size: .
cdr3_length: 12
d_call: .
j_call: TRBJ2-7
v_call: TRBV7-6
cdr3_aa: CASSPGSYEQYF
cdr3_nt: TGTGCCAGCAGCCCCGGGTCCTACGAGCAGTACTTC

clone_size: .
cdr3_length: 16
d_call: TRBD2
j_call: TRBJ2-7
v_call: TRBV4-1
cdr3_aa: CASSQDRGTSSYEQYF
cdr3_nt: TGCGCCAGCAGCCAAGATAGGGGGACTAGCTCCTACGAGCAGTACTTC

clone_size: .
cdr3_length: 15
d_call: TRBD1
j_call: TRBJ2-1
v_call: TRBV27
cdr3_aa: CASRLQGAVYNEQFF
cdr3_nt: TGTGCCAGCAGATTACAGGGGGCTGTCTACAATGAGCAGTTCTTC

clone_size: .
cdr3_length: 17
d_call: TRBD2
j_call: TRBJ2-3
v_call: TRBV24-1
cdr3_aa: CATSDRTSGGAGDTQYF
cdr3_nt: TGTGCCACCAGTGACCGGACTAGCGGGGGGGCGGGAGATACGCAGTATTTT

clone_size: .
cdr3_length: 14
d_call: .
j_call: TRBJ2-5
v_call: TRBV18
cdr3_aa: CASSPGAPGQTQYF
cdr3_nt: TGTGCCAGCTCACCTGGGGCGCCGGGCCAGACCCAGTACTTC

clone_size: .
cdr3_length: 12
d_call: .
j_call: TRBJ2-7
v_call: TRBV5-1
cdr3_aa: CASYHAGYEQYF
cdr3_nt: TGCGCCAGCTACCATGCGGGCTACGAGCAGTACTTC

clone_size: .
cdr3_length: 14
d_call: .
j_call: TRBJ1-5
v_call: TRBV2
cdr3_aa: CASSNQGFGQPQHF
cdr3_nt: TGTGCCAGCAGTAACCAGGGATTCGGTCAGCCCCAGCATTTT

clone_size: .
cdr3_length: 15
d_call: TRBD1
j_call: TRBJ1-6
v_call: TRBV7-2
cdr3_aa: CASSGRTGPNSPLHF
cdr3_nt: TGTGCCAGCAGCGGGCGGACAGGGCCGAATTCACCCCTCCACTTT

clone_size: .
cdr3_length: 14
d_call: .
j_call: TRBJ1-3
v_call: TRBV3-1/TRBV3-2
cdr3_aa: CASSQDRGGNTIYF
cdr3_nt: TGTGCCAGCAGCCAAGACAGGGGTGGAAACACCATATATTTT

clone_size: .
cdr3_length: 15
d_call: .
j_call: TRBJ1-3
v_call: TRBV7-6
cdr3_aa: CASSLEDISGNTIYF
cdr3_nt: TGTGCCAGCAGCTTAGAAGACATCTCTGGAAACACCATATATTTT

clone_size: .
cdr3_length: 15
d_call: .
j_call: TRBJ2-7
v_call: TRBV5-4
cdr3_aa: CASSLYPRDAHEQYF
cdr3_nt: TGTGCCAGCAGCTTGTACCCCAGGGATGCCCACGAGCAGTACTTC

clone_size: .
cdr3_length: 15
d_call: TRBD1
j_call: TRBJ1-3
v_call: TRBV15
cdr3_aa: CATSRDQGETNTIYF
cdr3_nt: TGTGCCACCAGCAGAGACCAGGGGGAAACGAACACCATATATTTT

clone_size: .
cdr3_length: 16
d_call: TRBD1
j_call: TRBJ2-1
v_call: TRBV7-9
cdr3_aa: CASSLDLTGYYNEQFF
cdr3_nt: TGTGCCAGCAGCTTGGATCTGACAGGGTACTACAATGAGCAGTTCTTC

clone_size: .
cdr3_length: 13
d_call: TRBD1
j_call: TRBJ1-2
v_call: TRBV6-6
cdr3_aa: CASSRDREAGYTF
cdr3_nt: TGTGCCAGCAGTAGGGACAGGGAGGCTGGCTACACCTTC

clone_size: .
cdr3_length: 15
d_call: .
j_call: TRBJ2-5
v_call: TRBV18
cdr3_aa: CASSPRTPTQETQYF
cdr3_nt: TGTGCCAGCTCACCACGGACTCCTACACAAGAGACCCAGTACTTC

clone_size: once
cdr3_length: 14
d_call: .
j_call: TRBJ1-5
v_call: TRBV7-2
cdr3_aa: CASSLVGGNQPQHF
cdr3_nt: TGTGCCAGCAGCTTAGTGGGAGGGAATCAGCCCCAGCATTTT

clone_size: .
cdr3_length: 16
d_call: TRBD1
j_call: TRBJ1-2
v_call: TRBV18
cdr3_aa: CASSHAPGQLAYGYTF
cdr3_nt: TGTGCCAGCTCACATGCACCGGGACAGCTCGCCTATGGCTACACCTTC

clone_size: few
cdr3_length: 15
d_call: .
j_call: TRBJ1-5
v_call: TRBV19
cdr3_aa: CASSIRLGGHQPQHF
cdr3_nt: TGTGCCAGTAGTATTAGACTGGGAGGTCATCAGCCCCAGCATTTT

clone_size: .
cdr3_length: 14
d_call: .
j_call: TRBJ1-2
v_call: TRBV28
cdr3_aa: CASSLVNSIYGYTF
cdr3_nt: TGTGCCAGCAGTTTAGTTAACAGTATCTATGGCTACACCTTC

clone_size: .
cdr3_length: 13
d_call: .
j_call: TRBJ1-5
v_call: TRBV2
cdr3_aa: CASREEVTEPQHF
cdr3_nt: TGTGCCAGCAGGGAGGAGGTTACGGAGCCCCAGCATTTT

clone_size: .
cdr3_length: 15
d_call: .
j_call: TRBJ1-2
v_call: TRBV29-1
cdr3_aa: CSVEGEGRGTYGYTF
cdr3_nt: TGCAGCGTTGAAGGGGAGGGTAGAGGGACTTATGGCTACACCTTC

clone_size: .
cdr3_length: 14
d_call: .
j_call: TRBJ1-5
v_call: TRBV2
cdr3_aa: CASRSGVSNQPQHF
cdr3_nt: TGTGCCAGCAGATCGGGGGTTAGCAATCAGCCCCAGCATTTT

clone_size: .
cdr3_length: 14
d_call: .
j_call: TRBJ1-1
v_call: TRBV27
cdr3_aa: CASSLGGLYTEAFF
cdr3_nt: TGTGCCAGCAGTTTGGGTGGACTGTACACTGAAGCTTTCTTT

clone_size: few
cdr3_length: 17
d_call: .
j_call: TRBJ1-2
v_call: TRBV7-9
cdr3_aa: CASSSGGGSLINYGYTF
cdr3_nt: TGTGCCAGCAGCTCCGGGGGGGGCTCATTAATCAACTATGGCTACACCTTC

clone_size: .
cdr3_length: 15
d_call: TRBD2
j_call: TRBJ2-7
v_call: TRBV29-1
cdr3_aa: CSVEDSRTSSYEQYF
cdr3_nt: TGCAGCGTTGAAGATAGCAGGACTAGCTCCTACGAGCAGTACTTC

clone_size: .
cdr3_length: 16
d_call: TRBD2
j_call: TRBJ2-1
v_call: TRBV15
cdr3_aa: CATSRDGLAGRSEQFF
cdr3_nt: TGTGCCACCAGCAGGGATGGACTAGCGGGCAGGTCTGAGCAGTTCTTC

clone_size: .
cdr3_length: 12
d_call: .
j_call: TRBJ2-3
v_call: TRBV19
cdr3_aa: CASSPDLGTQYF
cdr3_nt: TGTGCCAGTAGCCCCGATTTGGGCACGCAGTATTTT

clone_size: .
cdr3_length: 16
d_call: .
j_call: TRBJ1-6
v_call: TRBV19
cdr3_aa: CASSISGVDYNSPLHF
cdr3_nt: TGTGCCAGTAGTATTTCAGGGGTGGACTATAATTCACCCCTCCACTTT

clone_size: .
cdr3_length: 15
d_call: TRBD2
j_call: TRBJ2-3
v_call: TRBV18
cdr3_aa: CASSPRTSGMNTQYF
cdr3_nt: TGTGCCAGCTCACCTCGGACTAGCGGGATGAATACGCAGTATTTT

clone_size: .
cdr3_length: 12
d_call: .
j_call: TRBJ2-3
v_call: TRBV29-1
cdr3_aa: CSVEGGTDTQYF
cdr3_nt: TGCAGCGTTGAAGGCGGCACAGATACGCAGTATTTT

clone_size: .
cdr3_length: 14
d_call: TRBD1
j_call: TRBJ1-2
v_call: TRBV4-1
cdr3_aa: CASTPGDRAYGYTF
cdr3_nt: TGCGCCAGCACCCCAGGGGACAGGGCCTACGGCTACACCTTC

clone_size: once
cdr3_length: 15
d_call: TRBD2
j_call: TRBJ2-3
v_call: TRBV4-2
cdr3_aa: CASSQAGGPTDTQYF
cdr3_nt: TGTGCCAGCAGCCAAGCGGGGGGGCCTACAGATACGCAGTATTTT

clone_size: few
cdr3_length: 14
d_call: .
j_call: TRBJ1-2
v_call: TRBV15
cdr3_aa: CATSRDRQNYGYTF
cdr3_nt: TGTGCCACCAGCAGAGATCGACAGAACTATGGCTACACCTTC

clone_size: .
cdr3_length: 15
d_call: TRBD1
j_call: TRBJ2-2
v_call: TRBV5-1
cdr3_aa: CASIPGTGGTGELFF
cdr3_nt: TGCGCCAGCATCCCGGGCACAGGGGGAACCGGGGAGCTGTTTTTT

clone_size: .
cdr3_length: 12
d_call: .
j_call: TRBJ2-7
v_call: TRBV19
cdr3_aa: CASSMAGDEQYF
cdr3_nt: TGTGCCAGTAGTATGGCAGGGGACGAGCAGTACTTC